The 10 T cell receptor beta chains below were found in one sample sequenced in a study of blood T cells in healthy people across ages. For the second PCR, which ran for roughly 6 to 11 cycles, a sample-barcoded 5' primer and a J-beta primer mix were used. TCRdb fed the 5' RACE reads into MiXCR, producing one record per CDR3 protein. The table records hundreds of thousands of distinct CDR3 sequences, roughly 21% of them present only once. Input material: blood. These receptors were taken from a man aged 65-85 years in good health.

The chain combines TRBV6-2 or TRBV6-3 with TRBJ2-5; 8 positions match TRBD1. The CDR3 contains 15 residues. CDR1 is MNHEY and CDR2 is SVGEGT in the germline V gene. J lost 1 base, V lost 6 bases, and 7 bases had no gene match. CDR3 residues: CASSYDRGVQETQYF. CDR3 coding DNA: TGTGCCAGCAGCTACGACAGGGGCGTCCAAGAGACCCAGTACTTC.

This clonotype was recorded a few times. The V gene is TRBV6-6, the J gene TRBJ1-6; D not resolved. The CDR3 is 14 residues long. Germline V gives CDR1 MNHNY, CDR2 SVGAGI (reference sequence). Trimming left V 2 bases short and J 7 bases short, with 9 bases between. The CDR3 reads CASSYGEMNSPLHF. In nucleotides, the CDR3 is TGTGCCAGCAGTTACGGTGAGATGAATTCACCCCTCCACTTT.

Turning to this clonotype: A single base separates this from a much larger clone, so it may be a read error. The V call is TRBV20-1, the J call TRBJ2-5, with a weak D call TRBD1 (6 bases). V lost 1 base and J 11 bases, leaving 20 bases between the germline ends. Per the germline V gene, CDR1 is DFQATT and CDR2 is SNEGSKA (reference sequence). The CDR3 length is 14 residues. The CDR3 is CSARGHRVHNEQYF. Written as DNA, the CDR3 is TGCAGTGCTAGAGGTCACAGGGTCCACAATGAGCAGTACTTC.

Here the CDR3 DNA reads TGTGCCAGCAGTTTTTCGGCAACCTACGAGCAGTACTTC. As protein: CASSFSATYEQYF. The chain has TRBV28 and TRBJ2-7; unclear D gene. V was pared by 3 bases and J by 2 bases, with 8 bases between. Germline-derived CDR1 and CDR2 are MDHEN and SYDVKM. This CDR3 is 13 amino acids long.

CDR3 region: CASSQDAGGAGNTIYF. CDR3 DNA: TGTGCCAGCAGCCAAGATGCAGGGGGGGCTGGAAACACCATATATTTT. This sequence joins TRBV3-1 and TRBJ1-3, with 7 bases aligning to TRBD1. The CDR3 has 16 residues. The junction had 4 bases not matched to a gene; V was cut back by 0 bases and J by 2 bases. Germline V CDR1 and CDR2: LGHDT, YNNKEL (reference sequence). Full variable domain (missing parts from reference TRBV3-1 and TRBJ1-3): DTAVSQTPKYLVTQMGNDKSIKCEQNLGHDTMYWYKQDSKKFLKIMFSYNNKELIINETVPNRFSPKSPDKAHLNLHINSLELGDSAVYFCASSQDAGGAGNTIYFGEGSWLTVV.

This clonotype has just a few counts. Written as DNA, the CDR3 is TGTGCCAGCAGCCCCTGGAGGACTAGCGGGAGAAATGAGCAGTTCTTC. Its protein is CASSPWRTSGRNEQFF. The V gene is TRBV28, the J gene TRBJ2-7; 13 bases line up with TRBD2. The J call is doubtful: the DNA matches TRBJ2-1 better. The CDR3 contains 16 residues. Germline CDR1 MDHEN, CDR2 SYDVKM.

As regards this clonotype: The conserved final phenylalanine or tryptophan is absent from the CDR3, which likely points to a read error. The genes are TRBV25-1 and TRBJ1-1, with D unresolved. There are 13 residues in the CDR3. Germline CDR1 is MGHDK and CDR2 is SYGVNS. Trimming removed 4 bases from V and 0 bases from J, with 6 bases in between. CDR3 in amino acids: CASSATVNTEAFS. The CDR3 nucleotides are TGTGCCAGCAGTGCGACGGTGAACACTGAAGCTTTCTCT.

This clonotype appeared a few times. V is TRBV25-1 and J is TRBJ2-1; no clear D. The ends were cut back, 1 base at V and 0 bases at J, with 10 bases in the middle. The CDR3 length is 16 residues. From germline, CDR1 is MGHDK and CDR2 SYGVNS. The CDR3 nucleotides are TGTGCCAGCAGTGAATCCTTCTCCCACTCCTACAATGAGCAGTTCTTC. This sequence encodes CASSESFSHSYNEQFF.

The chain combines TRBV20-1 with TRBJ2-7; perhaps TRBD2 as D (6 bases). Trimming pared 4 bases from V and 0 bases from J, leaving 13 bases between. The germline V gene encodes CDR1 DFQATT and CDR2 SNEGSKA (reference sequence). This CDR3 spans 14 amino acids. CDR3 nucleotide sequence: TGCAGTGCTAATCCTAGCGACCGCTCCTACGAGCAGTACTTC. Translation gives CSANPSDRSYEQYF.

This clonotype was counted only a few times. This sequence may be a read error, since a much larger clone differs from it by one base. The rearrangement uses TRBV7-9 and TRBJ1-4; weak D call: TRBD1 (5 bases). Germline CDR1 SEHNR, CDR2 FQNEAQ (reference sequence). The CDR3 has 17 residues. The CDR3 DNA reads TGTGCCAGCAGCTTATTATCCAGGGTGATTACTAGTGAAAAACTGTTTTTT. This gives the protein CASSLLSRVITSEKLFF.